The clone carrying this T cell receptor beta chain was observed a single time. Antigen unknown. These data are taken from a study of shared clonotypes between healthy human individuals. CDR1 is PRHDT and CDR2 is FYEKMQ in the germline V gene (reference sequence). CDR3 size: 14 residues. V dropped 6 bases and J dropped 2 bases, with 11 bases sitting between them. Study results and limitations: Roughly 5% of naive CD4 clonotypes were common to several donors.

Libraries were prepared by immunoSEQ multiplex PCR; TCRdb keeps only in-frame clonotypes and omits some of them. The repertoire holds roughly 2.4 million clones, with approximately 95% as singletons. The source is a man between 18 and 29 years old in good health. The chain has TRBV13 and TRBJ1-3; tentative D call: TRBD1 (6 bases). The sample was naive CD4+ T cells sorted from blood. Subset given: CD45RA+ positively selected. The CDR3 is CASRQYRAGNTIYF. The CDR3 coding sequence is TGTGCCAGCAGGCAATACAGGGCTGGAAACACCATATATTTT.